This TCR beta chain was found in a study of control samples from healthy donors and cancer patients. Germline trimming cut 3 bases from V and 6 bases from J; bases unmatched to any gene: 7. Germline assignment: CDR1 KGHSH and CDR2 LQKENI. CDR3 length: 16 amino acids. Produced via immunoSEQ multiplex PCR; TCRdb's table is partial and in-frame only. The sample lists about 130,000 clones, approximately 90% seen once, with roughly 7.8% in the top ten. The rearrangement uses TRBV18 and TRBJ1-6; the match to TRBD1 covers 8 bases. The sequenced sample was blood. This receptor was taken from a man between 18 and 35 years old in good health. CDR3 sequence: CASSPGQAETNSPLHF. In DNA, the CDR3 is TGTGCCAGCTCACCGGGACAGGCGGAGACTAATTCACCCCTCCACTTT.